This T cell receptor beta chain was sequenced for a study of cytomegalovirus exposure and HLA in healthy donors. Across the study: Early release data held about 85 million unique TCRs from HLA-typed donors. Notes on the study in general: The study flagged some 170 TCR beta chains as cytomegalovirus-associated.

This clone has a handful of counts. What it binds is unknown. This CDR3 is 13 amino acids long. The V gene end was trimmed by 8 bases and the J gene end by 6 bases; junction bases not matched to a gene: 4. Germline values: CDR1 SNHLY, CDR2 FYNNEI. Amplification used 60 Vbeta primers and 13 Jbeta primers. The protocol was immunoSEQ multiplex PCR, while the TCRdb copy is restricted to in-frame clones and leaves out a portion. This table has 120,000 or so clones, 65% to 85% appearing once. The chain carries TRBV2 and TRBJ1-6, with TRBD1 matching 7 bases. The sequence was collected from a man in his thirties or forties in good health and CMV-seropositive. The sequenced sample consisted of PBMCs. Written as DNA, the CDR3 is TGTGCCAGCGGGGGACAGCGTAATTCACCCCTCCACTTT. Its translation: CASGGQRNSPLHF.